Below, 14 T cell receptor beta chains from the same sample are listed, as sequenced in a study of blood T cell repertoires in COVID-19. Profiling relied on immunoSEQ multiplex PCR, and the TCRdb table lists in-frame clones only, not all of them. The data show about 200,000 clones, roughly 94% seen once. The material sequenced was peripheral blood. Source of these receptors: a man aged 30 to 39 with COVID-19, enrolled during active disease.

The V and J genes are TRBV30 and TRBJ1-1; D uncertain. The CDR3 consists of 13 residues. Germline V CDR1 and CDR2: GTSNPN, SVGIG (reference sequence). Trimming stripped 5 bases from V and 0 bases from J, with 10 bases between. Here the CDR3 reads CAWGEDMNTEAFF. The DNA of the CDR3 is TGTGCCTGGGGAGAAGACATGAACACTGAAGCTTTCTTT.

This chain links TRBV12-3 or TRBV12-4 with TRBJ1-5; D possibly corresponds to TRBD1 (6 bases). The length of the CDR3 is 13 residues. Trimming left V 6 bases short and J 6 bases short, with 12 bases between. CDR3 DNA sequence: TGTGCCAGCAGCCCGACAGGCACTCAGCCCCAGCATTTT. Protein product: CASSPTGTQPQHF.

J is TRBJ1-4 and V is TRBV7-9; D is perhaps TRBD1 (6 bases). V was trimmed by 4 bases and J by 4 bases, leaving 10 bases between them. The CDR3 extends over 14 amino acids. The V gene's germline CDR1 is SEHNR and CDR2 FQNEAQ (reference sequence). The CDR3 here is CASSWGQGNEKLFF. CDR3 in DNA: TGTGCCAGCAGCTGGGGGCAGGGTAATGAAAAACTGTTTTTT. The complete variable domain, with remaining parts taken from reference TRBV7-9 and TRBJ1-4, reads DTGVSQNPRHKITKRGQNVTFRCDPISEHNRLYWYRQTLGQGPEFLTYFQNEAQLEKSRLLSDRFSAERPKGSFSTLEIQRTEQGDSAMYLCASSWGQGNEKLFFGSGTQLSVL.

This clone is a singleton in its sample. The chain carries TRBV13 and TRBJ1-1; D ambiguous. In germline, CDR1 is PRHDT, CDR2 FYEKMQ (reference sequence). CDR3 length equals 13 residues. With 5 bases removed from V and 1 base from J, the gap between germline ends came to 8 bases. DNA of the CDR3: TGTGCCAGCAGCCTCAGACAGAACACTGAAGCTTTCTTT. Amino acid sequence: CASSLRQNTEAFF. The entire variable domain, with the rest obtained from reference TRBV13 and TRBJ1-1, is as follows: AAGVIQSPRHLIKEKRETATLKCYPIPRHDTVYWYQQGPGQDPQFLISFYEKMQSDKGSIPDRFSAQQFSDYHSELNMSSLELGDSALYFCASSLRQNTEAFFGQGTRLTVV.

The rearrangement uses TRBV4-2 and TRBJ2-7; maybe TRBD2 (6 bases). The germline CDR1 and CDR2 sequences are LGHNA and YNFKEQ. Trimming took 1 base from V and 3 from J, leaving 19 bases between them. The CDR3 is made up of 17 amino acids. Here the CDR3 DNA reads TGTGCCAGCAGCCAAGTATTCGCGGGACGCCAACTCTACGAGCAGTACTTC. Translating gives CASSQVFAGRQLYEQYF.

This clone occurred once. The J gene is TRBJ1-3, the V gene TRBV14; no definite D call. Germline V CDR1 and CDR2: SGHDN, FVKESK. The CDR3 is made up of 16 amino acids. Trimming removed 0 bases at V and 4 bases at J, with 13 bases between. The CDR3 region is CASSQDFTILGNTIYF. As DNA, the CDR3 is TGTGCCAGCAGCCAAGATTTTACTATCTTGGGAAACACCATATATTTT.

This chain connects TRBV9 to TRBJ2-7, with TRBD2 matching 7 bases. The CDR3 has 14 residues. The V gene's germline CDR1 is SGDLS and CDR2 YYNGEE. V gave up 0 bases and J gave up 3 bases; unmatched junction bases: 3. CDR3 region: CASSVGPGGYEQYF. In nucleotides, the CDR3 is TGTGCCAGCAGCGTAGGGCCGGGAGGCTACGAGCAGTACTTC.

The rearrangement links TRBV28 to TRBJ1-4; no definite D call. The V and J ends lost 8 bases and 8 bases respectively, with 15 bases between them. The CDR3 loop spans 13 amino acids. Germline V gene lookup returns CDR1 MDHEN and CDR2 SYDVKM. CDR3 loop: CASWGVPGEKLFF. As DNA, the CDR3 is TGTGCCAGCTGGGGAGTCCCGGGAGAAAAACTGTTTTTT. Full variable domain (outside the CDR3, taken from reference TRBV28 and TRBJ1-4): DVKVTQSSRYLVKRTGEKVFLECVQDMDHENMFWYRQDPGLGLRLIYFSYDVKMKEKGDIPEGYSVSREKKERFSLILESASTNQTSMYLCASWGVPGEKLFFGSGTQLSVL.

The J gene is TRBJ1-1, the V gene TRBV6-5; D is ambiguous. Trimming cost V 7 bases and J 3 bases, with 9 bases left between them. The CDR3 is 12 amino acids. Germline CDR1 and CDR2: MNHEY and SVGAGI. CDR3: CASTRRDTEAFF. The CDR3 DNA sequence: TGTGCCAGCACCCGGCGGGACACTGAAGCTTTCTTT.

Concerning this clone: An end of the junction does not agree with germline; a read error may underlie this. The chain uses TRBV4-2 and TRBJ1-3; D is ambiguous. CDR1 and CDR2 from the germline V gene are LGHNA and YNFKEQ. This CDR3 is 16 amino acids long. The CDR3 region is CASRQDRSLTGNTIYF. CDR3 DNA: TGTGCCAGCAGGCAAGACCGTTCCTTAACTGGAAACACCATATATTTT.

The CDR3 DNA reads as TGTGCCACCAGTGACGCGAACAGGGGACGCCAAGAGACCCAGTACTTC. This codes for CATSDANRGRQETQYF. The chain joins TRBV24-1 to TRBJ2-5; 7 bases map to TRBD1. The germline gives CDR1 KGHDR, CDR2 SFDVKD. This CDR3 region has 16 residues. V shed 4 bases, J shed 1 base, and the junction held 8 bases outside the gene matches.

The chain recombines TRBV19 with TRBJ1-5; 8 bases fit TRBD1. Germline assignment: CDR1 LNHDA and CDR2 SQIVND (reference sequence). The ends lost 5 bases at V and 1 base at J; junction bases unmatched: 10. The CDR3 extends over 17 amino acids. CDR3 region: CASSATGGRMSNQPQHF. CDR3 DNA sequence: TGTGCCAGTAGTGCTACAGGGGGTAGGATGAGCAATCAGCCCCAGCATTTT.

The V call is TRBV6-5, the J call TRBJ1-5; perhaps TRBD1 as D (5 bases). Looked up from germline, CDR1 is MNHEY and CDR2 is SVGAGI. The CDR3 extends over 14 amino acids. V was pared by 5 bases and J by 5 bases, with 13 bases between. The CDR3 DNA reads TGTGCCAGCAGTATCGACAGCTCCTATCAGCCCCAGCATTTT. Translated, it gives CASSIDSSYQPQHF.

The CDR3 DNA reads as TGTGCCAGCAGCAATCGTCGGGTTTCATCCGGGGAGCTGTTTTTT. Its translation: CASSNRRVSSGELFF. The genes are TRBV7-9 and TRBJ2-2; D gene uncertain. Germline V lookup: CDR1 SEHNR, CDR2 FQNEAQ (reference sequence). CDR3 size: 15 residues. Trimming stripped 5 bases from V and 6 bases from J, with 16 bases between.